These T cell receptor beta chains were read from a single sample in a study of T cells after yellow fever vaccination. TCRdb re-called the 5' RACE reads through MiXCR, storing one row per CDR3 protein. The sample contains fewer than 450,000 distinct CDR3 sequences, about 7.8% of which appear only once. The sequenced sample was PBMCs, obtained 35 to 50 days after the first yellow fever vaccination. These receptors came from a young man who received the YFV17D yellow fever vaccine. CDR3s include the opening cysteine and the closing phenylalanine or tryptophan. The D gene is left open where the match is weak. Size is stated for part of the rows, as once, few or many counts, or as a class when the clone is expanded.

cdr3_aa cdr3_nt v_call d_call clone_size j_call
CASSARTSGGAGTQYF TGTGCCAGCAGCGCCCGGACTAGCGGGGGGGCTGGTACGCAGTATTTT TRBV7-2 TRBD2 few TRBJ2-3
CASNQLGQGIQETQYF TGTGCCAGCAACCAATTGGGACAGGGCATCCAAGAGACCCAGTACTTC TRBV14 TRBD1 . TRBJ2-5
CASSLGLEVLTTGELFF TGTGCCAGCAGCTTAGGACTTGAGGTTCTTACCACCGGGGAGCTGTTTTTT TRBV7-9 . many TRBJ2-2
CASSYSWEKEDSPLHF TGTGCCAGCAGTTACTCTTGGGAGAAGGAGGATTCACCCCTTCACTTT TRBV6-5 . . TRBJ1-6
CASSQAGGYGYTF TGCGCCAGCAGCCAAGCAGGGGGCTATGGCTACACCTTC TRBV4-3 TRBD1 many TRBJ1-2
CASSPPSGALYNEQFF TGTGCCAGCAGCCCCCCAAGCGGGGCCCTCTACAATGAGCAGTTCTTC TRBV5-5 TRBD2 few TRBJ2-1
CASSPSGTWQTQYF TGTGCCAGCAGCCCGAGCGGGACTTGGCAGACCCAGTACTTC TRBV7-9 TRBD2 few TRBJ2-5
CSVGGGNTGELFF TGCAGCGTTGGGGGGGGGAACACCGGGGAGCTGTTTTTT TRBV29-1 TRBD2 few TRBJ2-2
CASNSGPSTDTQYF TGTGCCAGCAATAGCGGGCCCAGCACAGATACGCAGTATTTT TRBV2 TRBD2 . TRBJ2-3
CASRAPGRRNTEAFF TGTGCCAGCAGGGCCCCGGGACGGCGGAACACTGAAGCTTTCTTT TRBV11-2 . . TRBJ1-1
CSVVLRLGASQYF TGCAGCGTTGTCCTCCGCCTTGGGGCCTCGCAGTATTTT TRBV29-1 . . TRBJ2-3